This TCR beta chain was captured by sequencing in a study of T-cell memory formation after mild COVID-19. At the level of the study: Largely, the TCR clusters proved donor specific.

TCRdb reprocessed the 5' RACE reads via MiXCR and lists one record per CDR3 protein. The sample holds about 440,000 distinct CDR3 sequences, 20% seen once. Remarks on this clonotype: Its antigen is still unknown.

Whole-study results and caveats: The CD4+ clones that contracted clustered mainly within CM and EM, and the CD8+ clones concentrated in EMRA. The finding that pre-infection memory included some responding clones suggested that cross-reactive memory joined. Among clones peaking at day 37 in the second wave, SARS-CoV-2 specificity remained unconfirmed.

The CDR3 runs to 15 residues. V dropped 0 bases and J dropped 6 bases, with 12 bases sitting between them. Germline CDR1 LGHNA, CDR2 YSLEER. The chain has TRBV4-3 and TRBJ2-1; weak D call: TRBD2 (6 bases). The sequence was collected from an adult woman who had mild COVID-19 (a few samples of this study predate the infection). Cell type and time point are not known. The material sequenced was PBMCs or a T cell subset sorted from them (not recorded which). The CDR3 nucleotides are TGCGCCAGCAGCCAAGAAGTGACTAGTGGCAATGAGCAGTTCTTC. Translated, it gives CASSQEVTSGNEQFF.